This TCR beta chain stems from a study of blood T cells in healthy people across ages. A few counts support this clonotype. V dropped 6 bases and J dropped 6 bases, with 14 bases sitting between them. The CDR3 covers 14 residues. Per the germline V gene, CDR1 is MNHEY and CDR2 is SMNVEV (reference sequence). A J-beta primer mix and a sample-barcoded 5' primer were used in a second PCR of about 7 to 12 cycles. CDR3-containing paired-end reads numbered at least 2.5 million in each sample. TCRdb redid the calling of the 5' RACE reads with MiXCR, one entry per CDR3 protein. The sample lists about 540,000 distinct CDR3 sequences, more than 20% seen once, with 8.7% in the top ten. The same specimen was also included in a second study, on T cells of mothers and their children.

The origin of this receptor is a boy aged 10-17 years in good health. The rearrangement links TRBV27 to TRBJ2-2; D could derive from TRBD1 or TRBD2 (5 bases each). Sample: blood. CDR3 in amino acids: CASSLPGAAGELFF. DNA of the CDR3: TGTGCCAGCAGCCTCCCCGGGGCCGCCGGGGAGCTGTTTTTT.